Each of the 17 T cell receptor beta chains below was sequenced from the same sample in a study of blood T cell repertoires in COVID-19. The repertoire was sequenced with immunoSEQ multiplex PCR; TCRdb's copy has only in-frame clones and lacks some. The repertoire holds nearly 350,000 clones, approximately 89% seen once, with under 3.5% in the top ten. Specimen: peripheral blood. These receptors all stem from a young woman who had recovered from COVID-19.

This clone appeared a single time. The chain is built from TRBV4-3 and TRBJ2-1; TRBD2 agrees at 9 bases. The CDR3 totals 16 residues. The V gene's germline CDR1 is LGHNA and CDR2 YSLEER. Trimming removed 0 bases from V and 8 bases from J; junction bases left unmatched: 8. CDR3 residues: CASSQDKVAGEHEQFF. The CDR3, as DNA: TGCGCCAGCAGCCAAGATAAGGTAGCGGGAGAGCATGAGCAGTTCTTC.

In this sample, this clone turned up once. The chain has TRBV6-2 or TRBV6-3 and TRBJ2-1, with 8 bases matching TRBD1. In germline, CDR1 is MNHEY, CDR2 SVGEGT. J was trimmed by 0 bases and V by 0 bases; bases with no gene match: 4. The CDR3 length is 17 residues. Written as DNA, the CDR3 is TGTGCCAGCAGTTACTCCGAACAGGGGGACTCCTACAATGAGCAGTTCTTC. This encodes CASSYSEQGDSYNEQFF.

The chain uses TRBV4-3 and TRBJ2-3, with TRBD2 matching 12 bases. After removal of 0 bases from V and 6 bases from J, the junction contained 10 bases not matched to a gene. Per germline, CDR1 LGHNA and CDR2 YSLEER. The CDR3 contains 18 residues. The CDR3 DNA follows: TGCGCCAGCAGCCAAGAGGGACCGGGACTAGCGGGTTCTGATACGCAGTATTTT. Its protein product is CASSQEGPGLAGSDTQYF.

The gene calls are TRBV4-2 and TRBJ2-3, with D perhaps TRBD2 (5 bases). The ends were cut back, 3 bases at V and 7 bases at J, with 14 bases in the middle. CDR3 length: 14 amino acids. CDR1 LGHNA and CDR2 YNFKEQ come from the germline V gene. CDR3 amino acids: CASSQRKEGYTQYF. The CDR3 DNA follows: TGTGCCAGCAGCCAGAGAAAAGAGGGTTATACGCAGTATTTT.

The V gene is TRBV7-9, the J gene TRBJ2-1; 7 bases map to TRBD2. Germline assignment: CDR1 SEHNR and CDR2 FQNEAQ (reference sequence). After removal of 4 bases from V and 3 bases from J, the junction contained 15 bases not matched to a gene. The length of the CDR3 is 18 residues. The CDR3 protein is CASSSMPGSGDYYNEQFF. CDR3 bases: TGTGCCAGCAGCTCCATGCCGGGAAGCGGGGATTACTACAATGAGCAGTTCTTC.

Many counts were recorded for this clone. This chain joins TRBV6-6 and TRBJ2-7; D may be TRBD1 (6 bases). Germline CDR1 reads MNHNY; CDR2 reads SVGAGI (reference sequence). This CDR3 has 11 amino acids. V was shortened by 6 bases and J by 3 bases, with 6 bases between the two germline ends. The DNA for the CDR3 is TGTGCCAGCAGGGACAGCTACGAGCAGTACGTC. This translates into CASRDSYEQYV.

This chain joins TRBV19 and TRBJ1-4, with TRBD1 matching 8 bases. Germline CDR1 LNHDA, CDR2 SQIVND (reference sequence). V was clipped by 4 bases and J by 2 bases; unmatched bases: 15. This CDR3 region has 19 residues. In DNA form, the CDR3 reads TGTGCCAGTAGTACCCCGGACAGGGAAGCAGTGTCTACTAATGAAAAACTGTTTTTT. Protein product: CASSTPDREAVSTNEKLFF. The full variable domain, rest sourced from reference TRBV19 and TRBJ1-4, is DGGITQSPKYLFRKEGQNVTLSCEQNLNHDAMYWYRQDPGQGLRLIYYSQIVNDFQKGDIAEGYSVSREKKESFPLTVTSAQKNPTAFYLCASSTPDREAVSTNEKLFFGSGTQLSVL.

This sequence joins TRBV7-6 and TRBJ2-3; 8 nucleotides match TRBD2. Losses at the gene ends were 4 bases for V and 7 bases for J; bases not matched to a gene: 10. This CDR3 contains 15 residues. Germline V gene sequence: CDR1 SGHVS, CDR2 FNYEAQ. The CDR3 nucleotides are TGTGCCAGCAGCTCAGCGGGAGCCTCCTCGCATACGCAGTATTTT. It encodes CASSSAGASSHTQYF.

V and J are TRBV24-1 and TRBJ2-5, with TRBD1 as a possible D gene (5 bases). CDR3 size: 16 residues. Germline loops: CDR1 KGHDR, CDR2 SFDVKD. V was trimmed by 4 bases and J by 1 base, leaving 15 bases between them. The CDR3 loop reads CATSDPDDRFQETQYF. CDR3 bases: TGTGCCACCAGTGACCCAGACGACAGATTCCAAGAGACCCAGTACTTC.

This clone was found once. The chain recombines TRBV27 with TRBJ2-1, with 7 bases lining up with TRBD2. There are 16 residues in the CDR3. Germline V gene data show CDR1 as MNHEY and CDR2 as SMNVEV (reference sequence). J gave up 4 bases and V 6 bases, and 12 bases lay outside the gene matches. The CDR3 DNA reads TGTGCCAGCAGGAAATCGGCGGGAGTTCGGTACAATGAGCAGTTCTTC. It encodes CASRKSAGVRYNEQFF.

The chain carries TRBV30 and TRBJ1-2; 9 bases are shared with TRBD1. In germline, CDR1 is GTSNPN, CDR2 SVGIG (reference sequence). With 3 bases clipped from V and 8 bases from J, the junction kept 22 bases outside the gene matches. The CDR3 runs 18 residues. CDR3 DNA: TGTGCCTGGAGACCCCGGGGACAGGGACTTATGATATGGAGGGGCTACACCTTC. It is translated as CAWRPRGQGLMIWRGYTF.

This clone was counted a few times. V is TRBV6-5 and J is TRBJ2-2; 9 positions agree with TRBD2. The CDR3 runs 14 residues. The germline V gene encodes CDR1 MNHEY and CDR2 SVGAGI. V lost 10 bases and J lost 2; bases outside the gene matches: 5. DNA for the CDR3: TGTGCCACGACTAGCGGAACTAACACCGGGGAGCTGTTTTTT. This codes for CATTSGTNTGELFF.

This chain links TRBV7-7 with TRBJ2-1; TRBD1 is a possible D gene (6 bases). Germline loops: CDR1 SSHAT, CDR2 FNYEAQ (reference sequence). V lost 1 base to trimming and J lost 7 bases, with 8 bases between them. This CDR3 is 13 amino acids long. For the CDR3, the DNA is TGTGCCAGCAGCTTAGACAGGGAAAATGAGCAGTTCTTC. Its protein is CASSLDRENEQFF. The full variable domain, its missing parts supplied by reference TRBV7-7 and TRBJ2-1, is GAGVSQSPRYKVTKRGQDVTLRCDPISSHATLYWYQQALGQGPEFLTYFNYEAQPDKSGLPSDRFSAERPEGSISTLTIQRTEQRDSAMYRCASSLDRENEQFFGPGTRLTVL.

The gene calls are TRBV6-5 and TRBJ2-6, with D tentatively TRBD2 (7 bases). V lost 5 bases to trimming and J lost 0 bases, with 8 bases between them. This CDR3 comprises 15 residues. Looked up from germline, CDR1 is MNHEY and CDR2 is SVGAGI. This CDR3 is CASSRGASGANVLTF. DNA for the CDR3: TGTGCCAGCAGTCGGGGGGCCTCTGGGGCCAACGTCCTGACTTTC.

The chain has TRBV2 and TRBJ1-4; D remains ambiguous. Trimming left V 4 bases short and J 5 bases short, with 8 bases between. Germline values: CDR1 SNHLY, CDR2 FYNNEI. This CDR3 is built from 13 residues. The CDR3 coding sequence is TGTGCCAGCAGTGTCCTTCGGAATGAAAAACTGTTTTTT. Its translation is CASSVLRNEKLFF.

The chain carries TRBV19 and TRBJ1-1; no clear D. The V gene's germline CDR1 is LNHDA and CDR2 SQIVND (reference sequence). Trimming removed 3 bases from V and 0 bases from J, with 23 bases in between. This CDR3 is built from 19 residues. The CDR3 coding sequence is TGTGCCAGTAGTATCTTTTTTTTTGTATCTCGGAGGATGAACACTGAAGCTTTCTTT. It translates to CASSIFFFVSRRMNTEAFF.

This rearrangement joins TRBV6-4 to TRBJ1-3; 7 nucleotides align to TRBD1. Germline V gene data show CDR1 as MRHNA and CDR2 as SNTAGT. CDR3 length: 15 residues. Trimming took 9 bases from V and 4 from J; bases not matched to a gene: 12. The CDR3 DNA follows: TGTGCCAGAACACAGGGGAAGGGCTCAGGAAACACCATATATTTT. It codes for CARTQGKGSGNTIYF.